Sequencing of this T cell receptor (beta chain) was carried out in a study of T-cell reconstitution after alpha-beta-depleted transplantation in children. This CDR3 spans 15 amino acids. Trimming stripped 0 bases from V and 3 bases from J, with 10 bases between. Germline V gives CDR1 LGHNA, CDR2 YSLEER. A TCRbeta library incorporating unique molecular identifiers was prepared. TCRdb processed the PCR reads anew with MiXCR; each CDR3 protein has one entry. The sample gives some 300,000 distinct CDR3 sequences, about 9.4% of which show up once; 2% to 3% is in the top ten. The table lists this clonotype with many counts.

Sequencing was performed on PBMCs from the stem cell graft donor, taken from the stem cell graft. The TCR comes from a human donor who donated a stem cell graft to a child with acute lymphoblastic leukemia. The chain recombines TRBV4-3 with TRBJ2-3; no firm D call. The CDR3 DNA follows: TGCGCCAGCAGCCAAGATATTGGAGAAACAGATACGCAGTATTTT. It encodes CASSQDIGETDTQYF.